This T cell receptor (beta chain) appears in the sequencing data of a study of cytomegalovirus exposure and HLA in healthy donors (dated by TCRdb to about 2017). Broadly, across the study: According to an earlier analysis of 550 to 750 of the donors, some 170 million T cells yielded some 120 million unique TCR beta sequences and about 280 Gb of sequence data. About 300 gigabases of sequencing data and 70 million to 85 million unique TCR sequences were included in an early release covering several hundred HLA-typed donors. Of the 300 to 500 genotyped donors, 80% to 90% were placed in the genetic ancestry cluster associated with self-reported Caucasian donors. The study aimed to test whether signatures of past pathogen exposure could be identified by cataloging public T cell receptors. The study profiled the T cell repertoires of more than 500 subjects by immunosequencing and related them to cytomegalovirus serostatus. A separate validation cohort of roughly 130 different subjects was used in addition to the approximately 700-subject first cohort. The study combined high-throughput TCR immunosequencing, statistical association of individual TCRs with disease status, and machine learning to predict cytomegalovirus infection status. A later analysis re-examined previously published TCR beta repertoires from 610 or so donors and added high-resolution HLA genotyping to investigate patterns of TCR occurrence. The later analysis used no new phenotypic data to find candidate immune exposures, relying instead on TCR beta sequences and their occurrence across donors. An earlier analysis of 500 to 750 of the donors applied high-throughput TCR beta sequencing to assess whether each TCR beta V gene segment acted as functional or pseudogenic. Donor age, sex, ethnicity and CMV serostatus were compiled alongside the repertoire data. In a later genetic analysis, genome-wide SNP genotypes for about 60% of the 666 donors were used, and that subset was treated as a discovery cohort. All discovery cohort repertoires had been generated using a single sequencing platform. HLA typing covered class I and class II loci at four-digit resolution. Typing coverage varied by locus: about 629-630 donors for A, B, C, DRB1 and DQB1; approximately 560 for DQA1; 606 for DPA1; approximately 470 for DPB1. Several DR-DQ haplotypes were treated as single units for association and clustering because of strong linkage in the cohort. Among approximately 370 genotyped donors of the cohort, an average of around 250,000 unique TCR beta nucleotide sequences was sequenced per donor, of which about 19% were non-productive. Points the paper makes about the study in general: A later analysis reported that several top co-occurrence clusters appeared linked to parvovirus B19, influenza, CMV and Epstein-Barr virus. In a later analysis, most CMV-associated TCR beta chains were found to appear HLA-restricted, with HLA associations seemingly driven largely by CMV exposure. Because HLA typing was missing for some donors at each locus, association tests included only the typed subset. The presence/absence analyses assumed that sequencing depth was roughly uniform across donors, and that assumption may not be true. In a later analysis, HLA-associated TCR beta chains were found to be more clonally expanded and to have lower generation probabilities than equally common non-associated chains. A later genetic analysis reported fewer N-insertions in productive TCRs among donors in an Asian-associated ancestry cluster than the roughly 700-donor mean. A group of highly shared sequence variants was considered likely to be a technical artifact of the sequencing pipeline. The classifier was reported to diagnose cytomegalovirus status with high specificity and sensitivity in both the original and validation cohorts. The authors suggested that the approach could potentially be extended to other disease states and immunological phenotypes. Some 16 rarely observed V segments, including chromosome 9 orphons, were excluded from the earlier analysis of about 600 of the donors because counts were too low. V-gene and J-gene trimming of TCR beta chains was associated with a missense DCLRE1C variant in a later genetic analysis, and the association was replicated in an independent cohort. Linkage disequilibrium might explain the correlated functional status among segregating V segments, but an unknown experimental factor could not be ruled out. The study listed 164 TCR beta chains as associated with cytomegalovirus. A later analysis associated 16,951 TCR beta sequences with specific HLA alleles at a false discovery rate of 0.05. Because the 87-base-pair reads could not distinguish some IMGT-functional V segments, including TRBV6-2 and TRBV6-3, those segments were excluded. In vitro tests confirmed that a few of the cytomegalovirus-associated TCR beta chains recognize cytomegalovirus antigens. When HLA alleles, especially DR and DQ, strongly co-occurred, attributing TCR associations to individual alleles was difficult. Only TCR beta chains were sequenced in this cohort, and the absence of alpha or paired-chain data limited detectable features. The only immune exposure information available for the cohort was CMV serostatus. A further reported finding was that TCR beta sequences accurately predicted the HLA-A and HLA-B alleles for most subjects in the first cohort. Broadly in line with IMGT annotations, most TCR beta V segments showed up in productive rearrangements about 87% or about 30% of the time in an earlier analysis of approximately 600 of the donors. Most TCR sequences were observed very rarely across donors, whereas some public TCRs were present in many individuals. In a later analysis, the rate of TCR association differed among HLA loci, with DRB1 alleles having the most associated TCRs and HLA-C alleles having the fewest.

In the case of this clone: Its cognate antigen has yet to be identified. No qualities accompany the bases; no much larger clone lies one base away.

From the germline V gene, CDR1 is SGHRS and CDR2 is YFSETQ. Including the terminal cysteine and phenylalanine, the CDR3 comprises 14 residues. Just the 42-base CDR3 DNA is kept, in frame starting at base 1. Trimming accounts for 2 bases at V and 6 bases at J, while the number of junction bases matched to no gene is 4. The library relied on the immunoSEQ multiplex PCR assay. For the multiplex PCR, a mixture combining 60 forward primers for TCR Vbeta segments and 13 reverse primers for TCR Jbeta segments was used. A multiplex PCR assay on genomic DNA amplified the CDR3 region of rearranged TCR beta genes. The amplified TCR beta libraries were sequenced on the Illumina HiSeq System as 87-base-pair reads. Turning to the authors' computational methods: Across the 670 or so repertoires, a later analysis counted approximately 75 million unique TCR beta chains, around 10 million of which were shared by at least two donors. A nearest-neighbor algorithm error-corrected the raw reads and collapsed the reads into unique sequences, merging closely related sequences to remove PCR and sequencing errors. CDR3 sequences were aligned to IMGT reference sequences to assign V, D and J gene segments. For a sequence to be retained, a match of at least six nucleotides was required to both a V gene segment and a J gene segment. A rearrangement was called productive if the CDR3 had no stop codons and remained in frame with V and J, and every other rearrangement was called non-productive. Following IMGT convention, CDR3 was defined as the stretch from the second conserved V-encoded cysteine to the conserved J-encoded phenylalanine. Sequences without an unambiguous match to a single V gene segment were excluded from the earlier analysis of a few hundred of the donors. An earlier analysis of a few hundred of the donors classified V segments as functional when productive rearrangements were above 56.7% and as segregating when the standard deviation between donors was above 5%. To diagnose cytomegalovirus status from the catalog of TCR beta chain sequences, a statistical classification framework was built. In a later analysis, TCR nucleotide sequences were compared against IMGT/GENE-DB human TR gene sequences so that V and J genes could be assigned. Using the TCRdist pipeline, a later analysis assigned CDR3 sequences along with most-parsimonious VDJ recombination scenarios. A later analysis defined each TCR beta chain by its CDR3 amino acid sequence plus V-gene family, and excluded reads lacking a unique V-gene family. A later analysis removed nearly 600 highly shared, low-generation-probability nucleotide sequences to deal with suspected cross-contamination and a sequencing artifact. In a later analysis, a clonal expansion index for each public chain was calculated from normalized within-repertoire ranks of inferred template counts. In a later analysis, generation probabilities were computed using a VDJ recombination model fitted to out-of-frame rearrangements, and the results were checked against IGoR. In a later analysis, hypergeometric tests were used to score TCR-TCR, TCR-HLA and TCR-CMV co-occurrence, with a repertoire-size bias correction applied to TCR pairs. To estimate false discovery rates, a later analysis permuted the HLA or CMV assignments 20 times. In a later analysis, co-occurring TCRs were grouped with DBSCAN, and TCRdist sequence similarity was added when clustering was performed within HLA-allele-positive subsets. Co-occurrence clustering excluded repertoires with fewer than 30,000 or more than 120,000 public chains, plus five with anomalous nucleotide sharing. Imported from immuneACCESS, the table was reduced by TCRdb to in-frame sequences with V and J called. These copies leave out some clones; in studies compared against another copy, an unresolved V gene accounts for under half, and the cause of the remainder is not known. That table is the source of V, J and clone size, and D and trimming were worked out from the DNA. For this sample the table gives roughly 130,000 clones, of which about 80% were detected only once. The ten largest clones take up under 3.5% of the sample.

The cohort consisted of 666 healthy bone marrow donors. At the time of sampling, every cohort member was nominally healthy, though immune exposures that went unrecorded were likely present. The donor was CMV seronegative and belonged to the group of 352 seronegative cohort members. A peripheral blood sample was collected from each donor, and TCR beta sequencing was performed on peripheral blood mononuclear cells. Genomic DNA was extracted from the blood cell samples with the Qiagen DNeasy Blood Extraction Kit. Sequences were obtained from PBMCs. This receptor was obtained from a male donor in good health and CMV-seronegative. The rearrangement joined TRBV5-1 to TRBJ2-2, with 7 middle bases fitting TRBD1. DNA sequence: TGCGCCAGCAGCTTCGAGGGGGCGGCCGGGGAGCTGTTTTTT. It codes for CASSFEGAAGELFF.